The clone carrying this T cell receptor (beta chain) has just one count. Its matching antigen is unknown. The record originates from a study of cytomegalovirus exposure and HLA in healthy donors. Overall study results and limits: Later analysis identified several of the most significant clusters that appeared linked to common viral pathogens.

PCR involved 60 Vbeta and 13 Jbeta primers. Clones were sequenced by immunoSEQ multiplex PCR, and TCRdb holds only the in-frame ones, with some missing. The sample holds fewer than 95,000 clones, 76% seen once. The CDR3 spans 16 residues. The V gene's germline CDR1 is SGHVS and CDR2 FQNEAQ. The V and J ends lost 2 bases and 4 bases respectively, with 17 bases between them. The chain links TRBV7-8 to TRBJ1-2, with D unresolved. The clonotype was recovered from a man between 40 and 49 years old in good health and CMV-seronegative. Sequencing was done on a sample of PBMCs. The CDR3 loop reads CASSLSDGDPLYGYTF. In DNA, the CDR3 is TGTGCCAGCAGCTTATCGGACGGGGATCCCCTCTATGGCTACACCTTC. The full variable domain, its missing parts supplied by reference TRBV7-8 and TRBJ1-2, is GAGVSQSPRYKVAKRGQDVALRCDPISGHVSLFWYQQALGQGPEFLTYFQNEAQLDKSGLPSDRFFAERPEGSVSTLKIQRTQQEDSAVYLCASSLSDGDPLYGYTFGSGTRLTVV.